Listed below are T cell receptor beta chains from one sample, sequenced in a study of a mutant IDH1 vaccine in newly diagnosed glioma. Assay used: immunoSEQ multiplex PCR; TCRdb lists only in-frame clones, some missing. The table lists fewer than 75,000 clones, 84% of them singletons. The antigens for these receptors are not known. Sequencing used PBMCs, obtained from a glioma patient whose treatment included an IDH1 peptide vaccine. The source is a woman in her fifties or sixties with glioma. CDR3s leave out the opening cysteine and the closing phenylalanine or tryptophan. The order of the fields is clone size, J gene, CDR3 length, V gene, CDR3 protein. Clone size appears in some rows only: once, few, many, or a class for an expanded clone.

-	TRBJ2-7	14	TRBV19	ASSLRGTVSSYEQY
-	TRBJ2-2	10	TRBV11-2	ASSIDGGELF
-	TRBJ1-6	15	TRBV10-1	ASTLAWRIGPNSPLH
-	TRBJ2-4	12	TRBV19	ASSRDRDSNIQY
-	TRBJ2-1	12	TRBV11-3	ASSRGDSYNEQF
-	TRBJ2-1	11	TRBV29-1	SVHRESYNEQF
-	TRBJ2-7	12	TRBV19	ASSMGPGWYEQY
-	TRBJ2-1	8	TRBV20-1	SYAGDEQF
-	TRBJ1-2	10	TRBV23-1	ASRKGCDGYT
few	TRBJ2-3	12	TRBV10-1	ASSEGGSTDTQY
-	TRBJ1-4	12	TRBV6-5	ASSQNRGEEKLF
-	TRBJ1-3	12	TRBV5-1	ASSLDSSGNTIY
-	TRBJ2-7	13	TRBV6-6	ASRPATSGPDEQY
-	TRBJ1-1	11	TRBV7-3	ASSWDRESKAF